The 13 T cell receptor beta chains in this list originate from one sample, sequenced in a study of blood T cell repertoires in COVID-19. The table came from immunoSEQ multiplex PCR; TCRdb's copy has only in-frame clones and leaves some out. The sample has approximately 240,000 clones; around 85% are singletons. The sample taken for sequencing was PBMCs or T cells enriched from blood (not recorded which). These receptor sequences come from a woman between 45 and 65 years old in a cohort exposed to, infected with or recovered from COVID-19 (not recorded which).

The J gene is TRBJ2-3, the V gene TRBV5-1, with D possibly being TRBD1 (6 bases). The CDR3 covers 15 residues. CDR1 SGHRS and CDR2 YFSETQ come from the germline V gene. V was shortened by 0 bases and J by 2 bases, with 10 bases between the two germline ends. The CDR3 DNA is TGCGCCAGCAGCTTGGCCGTGGGGGCCACAGATACGCAGTATTTT. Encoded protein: CASSLAVGATDTQYF.

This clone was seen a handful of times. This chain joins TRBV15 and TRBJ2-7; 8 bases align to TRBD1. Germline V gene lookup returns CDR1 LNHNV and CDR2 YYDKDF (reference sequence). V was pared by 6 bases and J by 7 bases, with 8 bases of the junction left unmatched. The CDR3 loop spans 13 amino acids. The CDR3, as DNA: TGTGCCACCAGGGACAGGGACTTAGAGGAGCAGTACTTC. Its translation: CATRDRDLEEQYF. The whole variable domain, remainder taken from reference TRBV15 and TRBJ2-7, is DAMVIQNPRYQVTQFGKPVTLSCSQTLNHNVMYWYQQKSSQAPKLLFHYYDKDFNNEADTPDNFQSRRPNTSFCFLDIRSPGLGDTAMYLCATRDRDLEEQYFGPGTRLTVT.

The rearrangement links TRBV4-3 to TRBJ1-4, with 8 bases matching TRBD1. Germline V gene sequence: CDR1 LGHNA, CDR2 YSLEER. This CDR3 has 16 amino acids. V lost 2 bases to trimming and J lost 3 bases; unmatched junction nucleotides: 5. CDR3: CASSQLQTGANEKLFF. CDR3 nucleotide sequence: TGCGCCAGCAGCCAACTACAGACAGGGGCTAATGAAAAACTGTTTTTT.

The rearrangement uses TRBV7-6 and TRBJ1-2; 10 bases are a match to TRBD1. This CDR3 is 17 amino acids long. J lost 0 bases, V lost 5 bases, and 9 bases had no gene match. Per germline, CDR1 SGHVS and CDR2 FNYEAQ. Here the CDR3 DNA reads TGTGCCAGCAGCATGGACAGGGGGGCCCTTTCTAACTATGGCTACACCTTC. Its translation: CASSMDRGALSNYGYTF. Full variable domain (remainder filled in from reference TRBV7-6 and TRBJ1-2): GAGVSQSPRYKVTKRGQDVALRCDPISGHVSLYWYRQALGQGPEFLTYFNYEAQQDKSGLPNDRFSAERPEGSISTLTIQRTEQRDSAMYRCASSMDRGALSNYGYTFGSGTRLTVV.

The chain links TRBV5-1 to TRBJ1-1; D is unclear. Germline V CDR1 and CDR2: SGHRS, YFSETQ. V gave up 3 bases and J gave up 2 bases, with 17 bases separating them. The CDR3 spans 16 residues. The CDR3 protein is CASSSEGLWANTEAFF. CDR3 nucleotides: TGCGCCAGCAGCTCGGAGGGCCTTTGGGCAAACACTGAAGCTTTCTTT.

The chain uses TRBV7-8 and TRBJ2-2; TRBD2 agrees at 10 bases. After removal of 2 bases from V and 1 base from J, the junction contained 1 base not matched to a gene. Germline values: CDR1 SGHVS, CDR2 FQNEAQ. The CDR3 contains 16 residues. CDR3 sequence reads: CASSLRTSGNTGELFF. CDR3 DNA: TGTGCCAGCAGCTTACGGACTAGCGGGAACACCGGGGAGCTGTTTTTT.

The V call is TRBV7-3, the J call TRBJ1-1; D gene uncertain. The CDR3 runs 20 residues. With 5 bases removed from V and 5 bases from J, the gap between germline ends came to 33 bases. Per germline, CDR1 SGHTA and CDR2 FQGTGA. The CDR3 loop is CASSQRPPGAILTAGTEAFF. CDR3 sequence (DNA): TGTGCCAGCAGCCAAAGGCCCCCGGGAGCAATACTTACGGCGGGGACTGAAGCTTTCTTT.

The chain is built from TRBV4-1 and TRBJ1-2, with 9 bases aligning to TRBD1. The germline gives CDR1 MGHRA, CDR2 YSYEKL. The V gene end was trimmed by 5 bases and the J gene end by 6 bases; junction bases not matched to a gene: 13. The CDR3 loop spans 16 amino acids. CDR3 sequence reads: CASSSPVGTGFDGYTF. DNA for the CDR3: TGCGCCAGCAGCTCCCCCGTCGGGACAGGGTTCGATGGCTACACCTTC.

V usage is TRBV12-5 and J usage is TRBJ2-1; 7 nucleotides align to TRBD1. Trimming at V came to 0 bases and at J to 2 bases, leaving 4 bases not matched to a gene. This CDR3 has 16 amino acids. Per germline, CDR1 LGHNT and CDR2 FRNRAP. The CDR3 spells CASGLVSQGAYNEQFF. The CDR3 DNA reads TGTGCTAGTGGTTTGGTAAGTCAGGGGGCCTACAATGAGCAGTTCTTC.

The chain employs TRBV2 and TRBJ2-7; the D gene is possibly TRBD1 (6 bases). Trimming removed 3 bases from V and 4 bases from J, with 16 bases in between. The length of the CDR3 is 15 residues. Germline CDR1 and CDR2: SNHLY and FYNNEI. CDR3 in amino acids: CASSEGHPPGYEQYF. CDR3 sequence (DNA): TGTGCCAGCAGTGAGGGACACCCACCGGGTTACGAGCAGTACTTC.

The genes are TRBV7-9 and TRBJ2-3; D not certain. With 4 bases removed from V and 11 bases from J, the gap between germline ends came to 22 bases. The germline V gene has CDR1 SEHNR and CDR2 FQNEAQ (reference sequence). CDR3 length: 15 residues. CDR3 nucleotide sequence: TGTGCCAGCAGCTCCGATACCCCCCCACAGATACTGCAGTATTTT. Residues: CASSSDTPPQILQYF.

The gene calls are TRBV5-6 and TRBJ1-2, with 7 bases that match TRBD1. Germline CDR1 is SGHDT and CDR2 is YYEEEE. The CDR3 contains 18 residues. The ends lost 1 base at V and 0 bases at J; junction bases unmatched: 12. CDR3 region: CASSLYFSGTATNYGYTF. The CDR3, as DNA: TGTGCCAGCAGCTTGTATTTCTCCGGGACAGCGACTAACTATGGCTACACCTTC. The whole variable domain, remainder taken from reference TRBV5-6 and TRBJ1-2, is DAGVTQSPTHLIKTRGQQVTLRCSPKSGHDTVSWYQQALGQGPQFIFQYYEEEERQRGNFPDRFSGHQFPNYSSELNVNALLLGDSALYLCASSLYFSGTATNYGYTFGSGTRLTVV.

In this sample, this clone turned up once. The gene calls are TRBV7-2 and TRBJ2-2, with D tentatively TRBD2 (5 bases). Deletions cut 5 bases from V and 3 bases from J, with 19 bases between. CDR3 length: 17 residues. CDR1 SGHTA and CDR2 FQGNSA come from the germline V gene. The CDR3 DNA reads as TGTGCCAGCAGCCCGGAACTAGGAAGGTCGTACACCGGGGAGCTGTTTTTT. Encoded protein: CASSPELGRSYTGELFF.